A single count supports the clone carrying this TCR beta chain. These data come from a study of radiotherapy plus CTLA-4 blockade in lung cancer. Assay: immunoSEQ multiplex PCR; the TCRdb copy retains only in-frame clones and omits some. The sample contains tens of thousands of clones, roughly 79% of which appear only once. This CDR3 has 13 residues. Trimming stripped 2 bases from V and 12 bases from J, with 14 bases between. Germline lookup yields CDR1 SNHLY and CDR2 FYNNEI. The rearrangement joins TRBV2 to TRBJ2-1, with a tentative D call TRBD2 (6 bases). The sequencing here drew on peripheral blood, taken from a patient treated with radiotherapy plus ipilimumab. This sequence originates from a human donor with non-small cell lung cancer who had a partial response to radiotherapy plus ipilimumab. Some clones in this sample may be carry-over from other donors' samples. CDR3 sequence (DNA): TGTGCCAGCAGTGAATACGGAGCCGGGGGGCAGTTCTTC. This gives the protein CASSEYGAGGQFF.